The clone carrying this TCR beta chain was counted many times. CDR1 and CDR2 from the germline V gene are MNHNY and SVGAGI (reference sequence). The trim removed 7 bases at V and 7 bases at J, leaving 3 bases unmatched. The CDR3 spans 11 residues. Time point defined: pre-sensitization, week 0. Treatment here: therapeutic diphenylcyclopropenone sensitization with weekly scalp DPC. Unfractionated whole blood was the source of the extracted total RNA. The sample belongs to a study of human T cells and chemical hapten exposure. Via MiXCR, TCRdb re-called the RACE reads, giving one row per CDR3 protein. The table lists roughly 90,000 distinct CDR3 sequences, 8% to 10% of them singletons.

The sample consisted of whole blood, taken in connection with sensitization to the hapten diphenylcyclopropenone (DPC). The chain carries TRBV6-6 and TRBJ1-1; 7 bases line up with TRBD1. This clonotype was sampled from a woman aged 40 to 55 with alopecia areata. Some clones in this sample may be carry-over from other donors' samples. The CDR3 region is CASTNRGEAFF. CDR3 in DNA: TGTGCCAGCACAAACAGGGGTGAAGCTTTCTTT.